This T cell receptor beta chain was identified during a study of OX40 agonist ivuxolimab in advanced cancers. Study background: With a range of roughly 20 to 85, age averaged approximately 54 years, and roughly 80% were male. Findings and limits, study-wide: Clonal expansion in partial responders at 0.1-3.0 mg/kg ranked among the lowest. Clonal expansion by week 6 occurred in CD4+ and CD8+ blood T cells (at 0.1 to 3.0 mg/kg).

Profiling relied on immunoSEQ multiplex PCR, and the TCRdb table lists in-frame clones only, not all of them. The profile shows 70,000 to 95,000 clones, around 84% of them singletons. Germline values: CDR1 MNHNY, CDR2 SVGAGI (reference sequence). There are 15 residues in the CDR3. The V gene end was trimmed by 7 bases and the J gene end by 3 bases; junction bases not matched to a gene: 8. This clone was seen a few times. Its antigen remains unknown. This TCR derives from an adult with an advanced solid tumor such as melanoma, head and neck, liver or kidney cancer. The sample in question was CD4+ or CD8+ T cells sorted from blood, obtained in a trial of the OX40 agonist ivuxolimab. The chain couples TRBV6-6 to TRBJ1-3; 8 bases match TRBD1. The CDR3: CASNQQGAGGNTIYF. Written as DNA, the CDR3 is TGTGCCAGCAATCAGCAGGGGGCGGGTGGAAACACCATATATTTT.